One TCR beta chain is described in this entry. Produced via immunoSEQ multiplex PCR; TCRdb's table is partial and in-frame only. The profile covers 40,000 to 60,000 clones, with around 84% appearing a single time and approximately 7.1% taken by the ten largest. Looked up from germline, CDR1 is SGHRS and CDR2 is YFSETQ. The ends lost 6 bases at V and 8 bases at J; junction bases unmatched: 9. The CDR3 consists of 13 residues. The data stem from a study of blood T cell repertoires in COVID-19. Study as a whole: PBMCs, B-cell-depleted T cells, or T cells provided the cDNA or gDNA that made up the material.

Sequenced sample: peripheral blood. The chain joins TRBV5-1 to TRBJ1-2; TRBD1 agrees at 8 bases. The sequence was collected from a human donor in a cohort sampled during active COVID-19. CDR3 sequence reads: CASTSGTGGGYTF. The CDR3 DNA sequence: TGCGCCAGCACCTCCGGGACAGGAGGCGGCTACACCTTC.